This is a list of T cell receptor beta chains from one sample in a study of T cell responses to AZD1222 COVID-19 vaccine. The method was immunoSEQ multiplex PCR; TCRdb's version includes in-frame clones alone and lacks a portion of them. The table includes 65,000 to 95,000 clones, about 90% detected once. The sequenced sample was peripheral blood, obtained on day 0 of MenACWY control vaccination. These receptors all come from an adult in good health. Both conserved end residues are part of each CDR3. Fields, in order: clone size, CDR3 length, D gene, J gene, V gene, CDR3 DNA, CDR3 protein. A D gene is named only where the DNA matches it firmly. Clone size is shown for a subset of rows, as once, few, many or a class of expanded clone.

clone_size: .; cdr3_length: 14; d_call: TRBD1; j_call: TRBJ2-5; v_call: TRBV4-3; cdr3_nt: TGCGCCAGCAGCCCCGGACAGGAGTGGGAGACCCAGTACTTC; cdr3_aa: CASSPGQEWETQYF
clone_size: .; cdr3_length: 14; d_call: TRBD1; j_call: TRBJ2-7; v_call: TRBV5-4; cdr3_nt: TGTGCCAGCAGCCAAGGACAGGGCCTCTACGAGCAGTACTTC; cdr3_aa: CASSQGQGLYEQYF
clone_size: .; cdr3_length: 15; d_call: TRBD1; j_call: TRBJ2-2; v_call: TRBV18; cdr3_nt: TGTGCCAGCTCACCCAGACAGGGGAACACCGGGGAGCTGTTTTTT; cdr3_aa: CASSPRQGNTGELFF
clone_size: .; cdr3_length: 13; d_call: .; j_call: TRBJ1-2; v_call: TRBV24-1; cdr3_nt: TGTGCCACCAGTGACCCGACAGCATATGGCTACACCTTC; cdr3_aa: CATSDPTAYGYTF
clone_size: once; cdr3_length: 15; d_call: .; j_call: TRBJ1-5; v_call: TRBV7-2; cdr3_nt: TGTGCCAGCAGCTTAGGATTGATAGGGAATCAGCCCCAGCATTTT; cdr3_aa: CASSLGLIGNQPQHF
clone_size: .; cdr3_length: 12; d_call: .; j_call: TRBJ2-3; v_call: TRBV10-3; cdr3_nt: TGTGCCATCAGTGAGCCCGGGGATACGCAGTATTTT; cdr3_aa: CAISEPGDTQYF
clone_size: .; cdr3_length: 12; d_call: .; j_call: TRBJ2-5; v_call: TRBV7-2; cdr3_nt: TGTGCCAGCAGCCCCGGTCCGGAGACCCAGTACTTC; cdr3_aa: CASSPGPETQYF
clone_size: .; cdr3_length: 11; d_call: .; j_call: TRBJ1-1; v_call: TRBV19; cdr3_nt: TGTGCCAGTAGTATCCGGGCTGAAGCTTTCTTT; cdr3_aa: CASSIRAEAFF
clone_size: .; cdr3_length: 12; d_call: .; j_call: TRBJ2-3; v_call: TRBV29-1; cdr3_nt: TGCAGCGTTGACCCTAACGGGGATACGCAGTATTTT; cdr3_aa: CSVDPNGDTQYF
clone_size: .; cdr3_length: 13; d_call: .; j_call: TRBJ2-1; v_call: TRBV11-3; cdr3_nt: TGTGCCAGCAGCAAGACAGTCTACAATGAGCAGTTCTTC; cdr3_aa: CASSKTVYNEQFF
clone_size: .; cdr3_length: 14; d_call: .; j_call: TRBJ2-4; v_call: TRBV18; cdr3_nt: TGTGCCAGCTCACCAAGTGCAGCCAAAAACATTCAGTACTTC; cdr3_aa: CASSPSAAKNIQYF
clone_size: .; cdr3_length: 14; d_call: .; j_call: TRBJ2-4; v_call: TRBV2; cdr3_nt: TGTGCCAGCAGTGTGGGTGCGGCCAAAAACATTCAGTACTTC; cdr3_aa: CASSVGAAKNIQYF
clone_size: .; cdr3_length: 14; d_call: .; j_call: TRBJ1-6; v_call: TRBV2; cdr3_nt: TGTGCCAGCAGTGAAGAGGGACGGGAGACACCCCTCCACTTT; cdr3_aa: CASSEEGRETPLHF
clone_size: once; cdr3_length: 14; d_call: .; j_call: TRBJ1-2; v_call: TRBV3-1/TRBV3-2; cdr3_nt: TGTGCCAGCAGCCAAGATGGGCAGGGAGGCGGCTACACCTTC; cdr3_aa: CASSQDGQGGGYTF
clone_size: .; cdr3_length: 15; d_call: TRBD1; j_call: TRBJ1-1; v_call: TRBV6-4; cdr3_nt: TGTGCCAGCAGTGCCACGACAGGGGGGAACACTGAAGCTTTCTTT; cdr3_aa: CASSATTGGNTEAFF
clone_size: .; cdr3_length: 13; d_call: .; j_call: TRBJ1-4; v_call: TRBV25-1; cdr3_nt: TGTGCCAGCAGTGGTAGGGTTAATGAAAAACTGTTTTTT; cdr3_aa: CASSGRVNEKLFF
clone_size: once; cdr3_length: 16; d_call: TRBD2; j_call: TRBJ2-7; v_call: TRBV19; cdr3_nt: TGTGCCAGTAGTATAGATCGACTAGCGGGGGACTACGAGCAGTACTTC; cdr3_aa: CASSIDRLAGDYEQYF
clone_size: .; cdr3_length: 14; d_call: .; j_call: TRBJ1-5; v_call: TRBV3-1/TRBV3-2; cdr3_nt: TGTGCCAGCAGCCACGGCGGGGCACGGCAGCCCCAGCATTTT; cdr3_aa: CASSHGGARQPQHF
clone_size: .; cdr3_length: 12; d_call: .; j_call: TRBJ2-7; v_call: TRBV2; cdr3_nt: TGTGCCAGCAGGGAAAGCTCCTACGAGCAGTACTTC; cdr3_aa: CASRESSYEQYF
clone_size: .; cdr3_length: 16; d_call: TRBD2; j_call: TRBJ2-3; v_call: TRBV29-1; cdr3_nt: TGCAGCGTCAGGGGGCTAGCGGGAGGTGGCACAGATACGCAGTATTTT; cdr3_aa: CSVRGLAGGGTDTQYF
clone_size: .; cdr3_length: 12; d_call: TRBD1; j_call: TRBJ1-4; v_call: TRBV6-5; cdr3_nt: TGTGCCAGCAGCAACCCAGGGACAGCAGAATTTTTT; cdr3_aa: CASSNPGTAEFF
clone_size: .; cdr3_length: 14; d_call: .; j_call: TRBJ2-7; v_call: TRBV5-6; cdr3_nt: TGTGCCAGCAGCTCGGACACCTTCTCCTACGAGCAGTACTTC; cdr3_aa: CASSSDTFSYEQYF
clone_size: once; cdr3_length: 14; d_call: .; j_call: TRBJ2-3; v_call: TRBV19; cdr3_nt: TGTGCCAGTAGAAGCAGCCATAGCACAGATACGCAGTATTTT; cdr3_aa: CASRSSHSTDTQYF
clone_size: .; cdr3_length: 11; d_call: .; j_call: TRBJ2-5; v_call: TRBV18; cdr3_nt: TGTGCCAGCTCACCCCAAGAGACCCAGTACTTC; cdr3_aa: CASSPQETQYF
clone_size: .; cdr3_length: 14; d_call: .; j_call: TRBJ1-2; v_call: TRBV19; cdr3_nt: TGTGCCAGTAGTACTGACAGGTCTGGCTATGGCTACACCTTC; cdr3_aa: CASSTDRSGYGYTF
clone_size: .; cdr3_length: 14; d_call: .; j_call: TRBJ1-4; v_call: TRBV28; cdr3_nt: TGTGCCAGCAGTCTGGGGGGAACTAATGAAAAACTGTTTTTT; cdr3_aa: CASSLGGTNEKLFF
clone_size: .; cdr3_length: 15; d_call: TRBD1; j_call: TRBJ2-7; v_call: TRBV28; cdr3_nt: TGTGCCAGCAGTTTAATGGGACAGGTAATCTACGAGCAGTACTTC; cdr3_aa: CASSLMGQVIYEQYF
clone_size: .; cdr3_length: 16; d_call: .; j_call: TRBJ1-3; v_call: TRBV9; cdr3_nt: TGTGCCAGCAGCGTAGACCCGGGAAGGACTGGAAACACCATATATTTT; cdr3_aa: CASSVDPGRTGNTIYF
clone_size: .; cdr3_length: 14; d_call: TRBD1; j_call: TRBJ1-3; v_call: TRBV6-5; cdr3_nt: TGTGCCAGCAGGGACAGGGGTCGTGGAAACACCATATATTTT; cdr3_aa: CASRDRGRGNTIYF
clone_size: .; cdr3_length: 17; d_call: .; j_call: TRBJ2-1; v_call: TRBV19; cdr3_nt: TGTGCCAGTAGTCCCAGGACGTGGATAAGCTCCTACAATGAGCAGTTCTTC; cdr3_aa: CASSPRTWISSYNEQFF
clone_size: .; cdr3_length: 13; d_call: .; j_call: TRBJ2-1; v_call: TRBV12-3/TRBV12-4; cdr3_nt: TGTGCCAGCAGTTTAGCGGGCTTATATGAGCAGTTCTTC; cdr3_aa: CASSLAGLYEQFF
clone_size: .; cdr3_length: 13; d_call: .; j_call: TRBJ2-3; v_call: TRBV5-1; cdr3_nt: TGCGCCAGCAGCTTGCCAGGGACAGATACGCAGTATTTT; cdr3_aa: CASSLPGTDTQYF
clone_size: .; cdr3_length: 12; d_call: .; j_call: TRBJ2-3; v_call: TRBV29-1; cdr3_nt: TGCAGCGTTGAAGAAGTATCAGATACGCAGTATTTT; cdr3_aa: CSVEEVSDTQYF
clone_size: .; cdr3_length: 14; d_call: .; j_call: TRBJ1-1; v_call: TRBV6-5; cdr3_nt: TGTGCCAGCAGTTCTCGGACAGTTGGGGATGAAGCTTTCTTT; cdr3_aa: CASSSRTVGDEAFF
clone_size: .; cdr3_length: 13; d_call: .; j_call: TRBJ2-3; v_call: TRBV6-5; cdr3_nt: TGTGCCAGCGGGCTCGACTCGGCCGGTACGCAGTATTTT; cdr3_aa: CASGLDSAGTQYF
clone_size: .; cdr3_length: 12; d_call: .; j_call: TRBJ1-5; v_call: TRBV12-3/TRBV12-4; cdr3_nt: TGTGCCAGCAGCCGGGCGAATCAGCCCCAGCATTTT; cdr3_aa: CASSRANQPQHF
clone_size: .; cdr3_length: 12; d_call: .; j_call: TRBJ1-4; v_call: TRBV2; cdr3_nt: TGTGCCAGCAGCCGGGAGAATGAAAAACTGTTTTTT; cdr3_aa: CASSRENEKLFF